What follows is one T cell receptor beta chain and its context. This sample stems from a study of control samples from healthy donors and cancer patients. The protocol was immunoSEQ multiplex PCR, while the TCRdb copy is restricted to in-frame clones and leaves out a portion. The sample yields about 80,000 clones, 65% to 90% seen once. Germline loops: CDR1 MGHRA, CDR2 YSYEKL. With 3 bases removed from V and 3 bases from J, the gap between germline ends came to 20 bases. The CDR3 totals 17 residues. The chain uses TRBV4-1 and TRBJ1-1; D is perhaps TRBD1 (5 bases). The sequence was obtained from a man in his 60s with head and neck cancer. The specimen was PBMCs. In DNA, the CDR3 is TGCGCCAGCAGCCAGGACCAAGGGCCGGGAGGGGACACTGAAGCTTTCTTT. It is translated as CASSQDQGPGGDTEAFF.